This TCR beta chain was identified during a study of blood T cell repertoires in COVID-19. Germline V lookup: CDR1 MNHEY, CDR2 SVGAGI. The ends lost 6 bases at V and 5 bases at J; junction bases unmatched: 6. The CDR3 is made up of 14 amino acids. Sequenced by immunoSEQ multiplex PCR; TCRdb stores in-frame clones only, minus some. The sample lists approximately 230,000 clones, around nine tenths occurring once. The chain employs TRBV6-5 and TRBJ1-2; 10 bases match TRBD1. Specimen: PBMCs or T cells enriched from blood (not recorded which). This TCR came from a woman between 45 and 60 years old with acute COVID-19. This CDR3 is CASRPGQGSYGYTF. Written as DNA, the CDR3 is TGTGCCAGCAGACCGGGACAGGGGTCATATGGCTACACCTTC.